These 17 T cell receptor beta chains originate from one sample sequenced in a study of blood T cell repertoires in COVID-19. Clones were sequenced by immunoSEQ multiplex PCR, and TCRdb holds only the in-frame ones, with some missing. The data contain more than 250,000 clones, about 83% of them singletons. The specimen sequenced was peripheral blood. These TCRs come from a woman aged 45-59 years with acute or convalescent COVID-19.

The V and J genes are TRBV3-1 (or the pseudogene TRBV3-2) and TRBJ2-1, with D hard to call. The V end lost 4 bases, the J end lost 4 bases, and 8 bases lay between the germline ends. The CDR3 contains 13 residues. Germline V gene sequence: CDR1 LGHDT, CDR2 YNNKEL (reference sequence). CDR3 sequence (DNA): TGTGCCAGCAGCCCAACAGCTTACAATGAGCAGTTCTTC. It specifies CASSPTAYNEQFF.

This sequence joins TRBV5-6 and TRBJ2-4, with D uncertain. The V gene's germline CDR1 is SGHDT and CDR2 YYEEEE. The CDR3 consists of 14 residues. Trimming cost V 4 bases and J 1 base, with 9 bases left between them. CDR3 loop: CASSTVAAKNIQYF. CDR3 in DNA: TGTGCCAGCAGCACCGTAGCTGCCAAAAACATTCAGTACTTC.

The J gene is TRBJ1-2, the V gene TRBV21-1; the D call TRBD1 from the table was never checked on the DNA. TRBV21-1 is marked as a pseudogene. The CDR3 contains 14 residues. The DNA for the CDR3 is TGTGCCAGCAGCATAGACCGACGCCTCAGGGGCTACACCTTC. Its protein product is CASSIDRRLRGYTF.

There are many counts of this clone. Other DNA sequences in this sample translate to the same CDR3. The V call is TRBV19, the J call TRBJ1-5; 8 nucleotides match TRBD1. CDR3 length equals 17 residues. V shed 5 bases, J shed 4 bases, and the junction held 13 bases outside the gene matches. Germline V CDR1 and CDR2: LNHDA, SQIVND (reference sequence). As DNA, the CDR3 is TGTGCCAGTAGTCCTTCCCCCGGACAGGGTGGGAATCAGCCCCAGCATTTT. Its translation is CASSPSPGQGGNQPQHF.

The chain is built from TRBV7-2 and TRBJ1-2; tentatively, D is TRBD1 (5 bases). The CDR3 loop spans 14 amino acids. The V gene lost 6 bases and the J gene lost 3 bases, with 14 bases spanning the gap. Looked up from germline, CDR1 is SGHTA and CDR2 is FQGNSA. CDR3: CASSTSQGYYGYTF. DNA for the CDR3: TGTGCCAGCAGTACGAGTCAGGGTTACTATGGCTACACCTTC.

The chain uses TRBV6-2 or TRBV6-3 and TRBJ1-5; tentative D call: TRBD1 (6 bases). This CDR3 is built from 16 residues. V shed 4 bases and J shed 1 base, with 14 bases lying between them. Germline lookup yields CDR1 MNHEY and CDR2 SVGEGT. CDR3 loop: CASSSQGGLSNQPQHF. CDR3 DNA sequence: TGTGCCAGCAGTTCACAGGGTGGGCTGAGCAATCAGCCCCAGCATTTT.

This clone was detected many times. The rearrangement links TRBV27 to TRBJ1-1; 8 positions match TRBD1. The germline gives CDR1 MNHEY, CDR2 SMNVEV (reference sequence). V dropped 6 bases and J dropped 4; count of bases not matched to a gene: 4. CDR3 length equals 13 residues. The CDR3, as DNA: TGTGCCAGCAGGGACACAGGGGGCACTGAAGCTTTCTTT. Residues: CASRDTGGTEAFF.

J is TRBJ2-1 and V is TRBV5-1; 9 bases agree with TRBD2. The trim removed 7 bases at V and 4 bases at J, leaving 9 bases unmatched. Germline CDR1 SGHRS, CDR2 YFSETQ. This CDR3 region has 15 residues. CDR3 coding DNA: TGCGCCAGCTCTAACGAGGCGGGGGGGTACAATGAGCAGTTCTTC. Its translation: CASSNEAGGYNEQFF.

J is TRBJ1-5 and V is TRBV11-2, with D perhaps matching TRBD1 (6 bases). The CDR3 sequence is 16 residues long. Germline values: CDR1 SGHAT, CDR2 FQNNGV. The V end was cut by 5 bases, the J end by 4 bases, with 18 bases between. CDR3 DNA sequence: TGTGCCAGCAGCCCCGGGGGGGCACGATCGAATCAGCCCCAGCATTTT. Amino acid sequence: CASSPGGARSNQPQHF.

This chain connects TRBV7-3 to TRBJ2-3, with D tentatively TRBD1 (5 bases). This CDR3 contains 14 residues. V was clipped by 5 bases and J by 2 bases, with 11 bases between them. CDR1 and CDR2 from the germline V gene are SGHTA and FQGTGA. CDR3 protein: CASSRAGNTDTQYF. In DNA, the CDR3 is TGTGCCAGCAGCAGGGCAGGGAACACAGATACGCAGTATTTT.

V and J are TRBV14 and TRBJ2-5, with 13 bases that match TRBD2. Germline V lookup: CDR1 SGHDN, CDR2 FVKESK. The V segment lost 3 bases and the J segment 6 bases; nucleotides outside the gene matches: 10. CDR3 length: 17 amino acids. As DNA, the CDR3 is TGTGCCAGCAGCCAGTCCCGGACTAGCGGGAGACCGAAGACCCAGTACTTC. Protein sequence: CASSQSRTSGRPKTQYF.

V gene TRBV2 combines with J gene TRBJ1-2, with 8 bases aligning to TRBD1. Germline V gives CDR1 SNHLY, CDR2 FYNNEI. The CDR3 is made up of 14 amino acids. The V segment lost 3 bases and the J segment 6 bases; nucleotides outside the gene matches: 6. In DNA, the CDR3 is TGTGCCAGCAGTGAGCCCAGGGGGCGCAATGGCTACACCTTC. Translated, it gives CASSEPRGRNGYTF. The full variable domain, completed using reference TRBV2 and TRBJ1-2, is EPEVTQTPSHQVTQMGQEVILRCVPISNHLYFYWYRQILGQKVEFLVSFYNNEISEKSEIFDDQFSVERPDGSNFTLKIRSTKLEDSAMYFCASSEPRGRNGYTFGSGTRLTVV.

The chain uses TRBV6-5 and TRBJ1-6; tentatively, D is TRBD1 (5 bases). Trimming shortened V by 6 bases and J by 9 bases, and 12 bases separated the two germline ends. This CDR3 has 13 amino acids. Germline CDR1 MNHEY, CDR2 SVGAGI. CDR3 sequence reads: CASRGDWGSPLHF. The CDR3 DNA follows: TGTGCCAGCAGAGGGGACTGGGGTTCACCCCTCCACTTT.

The genes are TRBV29-1 and TRBJ1-4; D not certain. The CDR3 length is 12 residues. V dropped 6 bases and J dropped 8 bases, with 13 bases sitting between them. Germline V gene data show CDR1 as SQVTM and CDR2 as ANQGSEA. The DNA for the CDR3 is TGCAGCGTCGGACCAGGAGGGGAAAAACTGTTTTTT. Translation: CSVGPGGEKLFF.

Only one count was recorded for this clone. The V call is TRBV4-1, the J call TRBJ2-2; 10 nucleotides line up with TRBD2. V was clipped by 2 bases and J by 7 bases; unmatched bases: 7. This CDR3 is built from 16 residues. The germline gives CDR1 MGHRA, CDR2 YSYEKL. CDR3 sequence (DNA): TGCGCCAGCAGCCAAAGTGAGCGGGGGGGCGACGGGGAGCTGTTTTTT. It codes for CASSQSERGGDGELFF.

J is TRBJ1-1 and V is TRBV3-1 (or the pseudogene TRBV3-2); D unclear. Germline V gene data show CDR1 as LGHDT and CDR2 as YNNKEL (reference sequence). V lost 1 base and J 8 bases, leaving 8 bases between the germline ends. This CDR3 region has 12 residues. DNA of the CDR3: TGTGCCAGCAGCCAAGGTCGACAAGAAGCTTTCTTT. Encoded protein: CASSQGRQEAFF.

The chain joins TRBV11-2 to TRBJ2-1, with 9 nucleotides matching TRBD2. The germline V gene encodes CDR1 SGHAT and CDR2 FQNNGV. V shed 5 bases and J 8 bases; nucleotides not matched to a gene: 4. This CDR3 is 13 amino acids long. The CDR3 here is CASSPAGGHEQFF. The CDR3 DNA is TGTGCCAGCAGCCCAGCGGGGGGTCATGAGCAGTTCTTC.